The source of this T cell receptor beta chain is a study of blood T cell repertoires in COVID-19. Across the study: Material from acute and convalescent COVID-19 was sourced from the United States, Italy and Spain. PBMCs, B-cell-depleted T cells, or T cells were the source of the cDNA or gDNA that made up the material.

In the authors' workflow: Amplifying reference gene primers gave estimates of nucleated cell counts. Assay: immunoSEQ multiplex PCR; the TCRdb copy retains only in-frame clones and omits some. That table supplies the V and J calls and clone size; D and trimming were determined from the DNA. The data show about 150,000 clones, 85% to 90% seen once. J gave up 3 bases and V 3 bases, and 6 bases lay outside the gene matches. Germline lookup yields CDR1 DFQATT and CDR2 SNEGSKA (reference sequence). The CDR3 is 15 residues long. V usage is TRBV20-1 and J usage is TRBJ1-4; 8 positions agree with TRBD1. The sequence came from a man aged 18 to 30 with COVID-19, enrolled during active disease. The sequenced sample consisted of peripheral blood. The CDR3 DNA is TGCAGTGCTAGTTCGGCAGGGGGCCCTAATGAAAAACTGTTTTTT. This translates into CSASSAGGPNEKLFF.